This entry is about one T cell receptor (beta chain). Its antigen specificity is not known. No much larger clone is present one base from it, and per-base qualities are unavailable. The data were obtained in a study of identifying expanded T cells in peripheral blood (dated by TCRdb to between 2018 and 2021). Background on the whole study: Technical replicates were generated by sequencing separate aliquots of the same genomic DNA pool, with four replicates compared pairwise.

During the collection period, no immune events, such as infections, were documented for the healthy donors. Time-dependent variance in a beta-binomial model of T-cell clone differential abundance was calibrated using healthy-donor blood repertoires as a training cohort. The training cohort was composed of approximately 10 healthy donors, 3 female and 7 male. The donors were between roughly 25 and 64 years old, with an average age of 43 years. Whole blood was collected from each healthy donor at three time points spaced approximately 2 weeks apart and obtained from a commercial supplier. Genomic DNA was extracted from unsorted whole blood for immunosequencing. Broader findings and caveats from the paper: Variance in clone template counts between approximately 2-week samples significantly increased with total template count across all healthy donors. It was expected by the authors that biological variance in healthy repertoires might increase further over much longer intervals, such as months to years. Between technical replicates the binomial model flagged 0.9 to 1.5 differentially abundant clones, whereas over around 2 weeks the binomial model flagged about 15 and over approximately 4 weeks approximately 18. Across all healthy-donor time intervals, the beta-binomial model significantly cut both the number of clones called differentially abundant and the false-positive rate.

Reading the germline V gene gives CDR1 SNHLY and CDR2 FYNNEI. Inclusive of the bounding cysteine and phenylalanine, the CDR3 is 18 residues long. Only the CDR3 part of the read is kept: 54 bases, read in frame from the first base. The V end gives up 6 bases and the J end 7 bases, leaving 21 bases in the junction not matched to a gene. TCRbeta CDR3 regions were profiled with the immunoSEQ Assay using bias-controlled multiplex PCR amplification of genomic DNA. The authors' pipeline ran thus. To quantify the absolute abundance of each unique TCRbeta CDR3 region, the sequences were collapsed and filtered. Two models were used to test differential abundance: a binomial model (Fisher-equivalent) and a beta-binomial model that adds time-dependent variance fitted from healthy donors. Clones with fewer than 5 combined templates were removed, and differential abundance was called for clones with a Benjamini-Hochberg FDR below 0.01. Using the form v = (b*log(k)+a)^2, the beta-binomial variance was modeled as a function of the total template count across the two samples. TCRdb stores this immuneACCESS table with in-frame sequences only. Part of the clones is absent; in the studies checked, under half of the shortfall reflects unresolved V genes, and no reason is known for the rest. V and J calls and clone size are copied from that table; D and trimming were computed from the DNA. This sample gives more than 95,000 clones in total; roughly 82% of them show up just once. The top ten constitute around 3.3% of the sample.

The sequence links TRBV2 to TRBJ1-2, with 9 bases matching TRBD1. This sequence was found in a person aged 18 to 70 in good health. The sequenced sample was blood. The encoded CDR3 is CASSNHWTGETNNRGYTF. The nucleotide sequence is given as TGTGCCAGCAGCAACCATTGGACAGGGGAAACTAATAATCGTGGCTACACCTTC. Reference TRBV2 and TRBJ1-2 proteins supply the regions before and after the CDR3; the full variable domain is: EPEVTQTPSHQVTQMGQEVILRCVPISNHLYFYWYRQILGQKVEFLVSFYNNEISEKSEIFDDQFSVERPDGSNFTLKIRSTKLEDSAMYFCASSNHWTGETNNRGYTFGSGTRLTVV.